This T cell receptor (beta chain) was recorded in a study of beta chain features in type 1 diabetes. General study results and limits: In all four CD4+ subsets, TCRB CDR3 length was significantly, moderately reduced in type 1 diabetes. Type 1 diabetes patients had fewer VDJ junction insertions and more deletions.

The CDR3 is made up of 11 amino acids. Germline assignment: CDR1 SGHDT and CDR2 YYEEEE. Trimming removed 3 bases from V and 10 bases from J, with 10 bases in between. Of note for this clone: Its cognate antigen is unknown.

Expressed TCRB transcripts were sequenced because the entire RNA isolate underwent reverse transcription. About 3.57 million reads per sample were averaged for naive, central memory and regulatory samples. The assay was immunoSEQ multiplex PCR, and TCRdb's table has in-frame clones only and misses some. The data contain 630,000 or so clones, roughly 13% of them singletons. CD4+ naive, central memory, regulatory and stem cell-like memory subsets were isolated by sorting on CD45RO/CCR7/CD25/CD127/CD95/CD27. The J gene is TRBJ1-2, the V gene TRBV5-6; D is unclear. The sequenced material came from naive CD4+ T cells from blood. The TCR was taken from a young man with type 1 diabetes. The CDR3 spells CASSWEQIYTF. CDR3 nucleotides: TGTGCCAGCAGCTGGGAGCAAATCTACACCTTC.